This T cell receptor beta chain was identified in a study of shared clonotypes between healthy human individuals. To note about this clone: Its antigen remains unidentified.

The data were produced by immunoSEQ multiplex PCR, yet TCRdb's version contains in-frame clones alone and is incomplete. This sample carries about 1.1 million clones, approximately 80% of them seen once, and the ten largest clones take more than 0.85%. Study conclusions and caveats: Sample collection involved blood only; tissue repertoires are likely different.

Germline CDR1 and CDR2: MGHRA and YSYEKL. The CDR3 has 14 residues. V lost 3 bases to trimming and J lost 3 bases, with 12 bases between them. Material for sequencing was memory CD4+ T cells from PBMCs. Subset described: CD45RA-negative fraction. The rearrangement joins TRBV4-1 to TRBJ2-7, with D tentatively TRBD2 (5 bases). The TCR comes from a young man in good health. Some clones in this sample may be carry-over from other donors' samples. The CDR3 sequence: CASSHVGSLYEQYF. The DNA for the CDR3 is TGCGCCAGCAGCCATGTAGGGAGTCTCTACGAGCAGTACTTC.